The next 21 T cell receptor beta chains were all read from a single sample in a study of T cells after yellow fever vaccination. TCRdb re-called the 5' RACE reads through MiXCR, storing one row per CDR3 protein. The top ten hold under 20% of the sample, which has 200,000 to 300,000 distinct CDR3 sequences, more than 3.5% seen once. Source: PBMCs, taken 15 days after the yellow fever booster vaccination. The origin of the receptors is a man younger than 35 who received the YFV17D yellow fever vaccine.

This clonotype has ten or more counts. The chain carries TRBV5-1 and TRBJ1-6; 8 bases are a match to TRBD1. The germline CDR1 and CDR2 sequences are SGHRS and YFSETQ. The V segment lost 0 bases and the J segment 10 bases; nucleotides outside the gene matches: 6. The CDR3 is made up of 15 amino acids. Here the CDR3 reads CASSLEGTGYSPLHF. The DNA for the CDR3 is TGCGCCAGCAGCTTGGAAGGGACAGGTTACTCACCCCTCCACTTT.

This clonotype was counted at least ten times. The rearrangement uses TRBV5-1 and TRBJ2-5; weak D call: TRBD1 (5 bases). The CDR3 is made up of 14 amino acids. Germline V gene data show CDR1 as SGHRS and CDR2 as YFSETQ. Trimming took 3 bases from V and 1 from J, leaving 10 bases between them. The CDR3 is CASSYGQAQETQYF. The CDR3 DNA reads as TGCGCCAGCAGCTACGGACAAGCCCAAGAGACCCAGTACTTC.

In its sample, this clonotype was seen many times. The V and J genes are TRBV29-1 and TRBJ2-4; D unresolved. CDR1 SQVTM and CDR2 ANQGSEA come from the germline V gene. CDR3 length equals 14 residues. The germline V and J ends were trimmed by 0 bases and 0 bases, with 6 bases remaining between them. The CDR3 nucleotides are TGCAGCGTTGAAGAGCATCGAGCCAAAAACATTCAGTACTTC. Protein: CSVEEHRAKNIQYF.

In this sample, this clonotype turned up many times. The rearrangement links TRBV7-9 to TRBJ2-1, with 8 bases fitting TRBD1. Germline trimming cut 6 bases from V and 7 bases from J; bases unmatched to any gene: 11. The CDR3 totals 15 residues. Germline V gene sequence: CDR1 SEHNR, CDR2 FQNEAQ (reference sequence). The CDR3 bases are TGTGCCAGCAGTTTGACCCAGGGGGCGCCTAATGAGCAGTTCTTC. Its translation: CASSLTQGAPNEQFF.

This clonotype was found many times. This chain uses TRBV5-1 with TRBJ2-7; 8 bases match TRBD2. In germline, CDR1 is SGHRS, CDR2 YFSETQ. Unmatched junction bases numbered 3, after V lost 3 bases and J lost 4 bases. CDR3 length: 13 residues. The CDR3 bases are TGCGCCAGCAGCTCCCGGGAGGGTTACGAGCAGTACTTC. This encodes CASSSREGYEQYF.

The table lists this clonotype with many counts. The chain uses TRBV6-2 or TRBV6-3 and TRBJ2-1, with D maybe TRBD2 (5 bases). V lost 6 bases and J lost 16, with 16 bases in between. Germline CDR1 reads MNHEY; CDR2 reads SVGEGT. This CDR3 contains 11 residues. CDR3 coding DNA: TGTGCCAGCAGACTTGGGTCTAGCCAATTCTTC. Its translation is CASRLGSSQFF.

The table lists this clonotype with many counts. The V call is TRBV11-2, the J call TRBJ2-3; no definite D call. Per the germline V gene, CDR1 is SGHAT and CDR2 is FQNNGV. The V gene lost 5 bases and the J gene lost 4 bases, with 13 bases spanning the gap. This CDR3 is 14 amino acids long. CDR3 in amino acids: CASSPSFGADTQYF. The DNA of the CDR3 is TGTGCCAGCAGCCCCAGTTTTGGAGCAGATACGCAGTATTTT.

This clonotype was counted at least ten times. The chain couples TRBV4-2 to TRBJ2-7; D is ambiguous. This CDR3 is built from 14 residues. Trimming removed 1 base from V and 3 bases from J, with 10 bases in between. Germline V gene lookup returns CDR1 LGHNA and CDR2 YNFKEQ. The CDR3 here is CASSQGLQLYEQYF. In DNA, the CDR3 is TGTGCCAGCAGCCAAGGTTTACAACTCTACGAGCAGTACTTC.

Ten or more counts support this clonotype. This rearrangement joins TRBV4-2 to TRBJ1-2; possibly TRBD1 for D (5 bases). With 0 bases removed from V and 3 bases from J, the gap between germline ends came to 11 bases. The V gene's germline CDR1 is LGHNA and CDR2 YNFKEQ. The CDR3 loop spans 15 amino acids. Here the CDR3 DNA reads TGTGCCAGCAGCCAAGAAGGGCAGACAGACTATGGCTACACCTTC. Protein product: CASSQEGQTDYGYTF.

The gene calls are TRBV5-1 and TRBJ1-2; TRBD1 aligns across 9 bases. The CDR3 spans 15 residues. Trimming cost V 4 bases and J 3 bases; bases outside gene matches: 7. Germline CDR1 reads SGHRS; CDR2 reads YFSETQ. The DNA for the CDR3 is TGCGCCAGCAGCGCAGAAGGACAGGGGTACTATGGCTACACCTTC. Its protein is CASSAEGQGYYGYTF.

This clonotype has a handful of counts. The rearrangement uses TRBV6-5 and TRBJ1-6; D uncertain. Germline V gene lookup returns CDR1 MNHEY and CDR2 SVGAGI. Trimming removed 3 bases from V and 8 bases from J, with 14 bases in between. The CDR3 runs 15 residues. The CDR3 sequence is CASSYYVQPDSPLHF. CDR3 bases: TGTGCCAGCAGTTATTATGTACAACCGGATTCACCCCTCCACTTT.

This clonotype was detected ten times or more. V gene TRBV7-2 combines with J gene TRBJ1-6; D is perhaps TRBD1 (6 bases). CDR1 is SGHTA and CDR2 is FQGNSA in the germline V gene. The CDR3 extends over 15 amino acids. With 5 bases removed from V and 8 bases from J, the gap between germline ends came to 16 bases. CDR3 bases: TGTGCCAGCAGCCCCCTCCAGGGGACGGATTCACCCCTCCACTTT. It is translated as CASSPLQGTDSPLHF.

This clonotype was detected only a few times. This chain joins TRBV4-3 and TRBJ1-1, with TRBD1 as a possible D gene (6 bases). The CDR3 consists of 12 residues. V was pared by 1 base and J by 10 bases, with 10 bases between. From germline, CDR1 is LGHNA and CDR2 YSLEER. The DNA for the CDR3 is TGCGCCAGCAGCCAAGGAGGGGACACAGCTTTCTTT. This sequence encodes CASSQGGDTAFF.

The chain combines TRBV20-1 with TRBJ2-7, with D uncertain. CDR3 length: 15 amino acids. CDR1 and CDR2 from the germline V gene are DFQATT and SNEGSKA (reference sequence). The germline V and J ends were trimmed by 0 bases and 0 bases, with 12 bases remaining between them. CDR3 coding DNA: TGCAGTGCTAGAGATCCCCAGATACCCTCCTACGAGCAGTACGTC. Its protein is CSARDPQIPSYEQYV.

This clonotype was seen repeatedly, ten times or more. The genes are TRBV5-4 and TRBJ1-5; 7 positions match TRBD1. J gave up 7 bases and V 0 bases, and 4 bases lay outside the gene matches. CDR3 length: 14 residues. Germline lookup yields CDR1 SGHNT and CDR2 YYREEE (reference sequence). The CDR3 loop is CASSLDRGQQPQHF. In DNA, the CDR3 is TGTGCCAGCAGCTTGGACAGGGGCCAGCAGCCCCAGCATTTT. The full variable domain, in which reference TRBV5-4 and TRBJ1-5 provide the parts outside the CDR3, is ETGVTQSPTHLIKTRGQQVTLRCSSQSGHNTVSWYQQALGQGPQFIFQYYREEENGRGNFPPRFSGLQFPNYSSELNVNALELDDSALYLCASSLDRGQQPQHFGDGTRLSIL.

This clonotype was observed many times. Written as DNA, the CDR3 is TGTGCCAGCAGTCCCTCACGGAGCTCCTACGAGCAGTACTTC. Translation gives CASSPSRSSYEQYF. This sequence joins TRBV27 and TRBJ2-7; the D is unclear. The CDR3 contains 14 residues. Trimming took off 5 bases at V and 0 bases at J, with 11 bases between the two ends. Looked up from germline, CDR1 is MNHEY and CDR2 is SMNVEV (reference sequence).

The table lists this clonotype with many counts. The chain joins TRBV19 to TRBJ2-1; tentatively, D is TRBD1 (5 bases). The CDR3 has 13 residues. The V gene lost 7 bases and the J gene lost 4 bases, with 11 bases spanning the gap. Germline CDR1 and CDR2: LNHDA and SQIVND (reference sequence). In DNA, the CDR3 is TGTGCCAGTACGCTCCAGGGATACAATGAGCAGTTCTTC. The encoded protein is CASTLQGYNEQFF. Full variable domain (rest looked up from reference TRBV19 and TRBJ2-1): DGGITQSPKYLFRKEGQNVTLSCEQNLNHDAMYWYRQDPGQGLRLIYYSQIVNDFQKGDIAEGYSVSREKKESFPLTVTSAQKNPTAFYLCASTLQGYNEQFFGPGTRLTVL.

This clonotype has a count of ten or more. The genes are TRBV28 and TRBJ1-1; D might be TRBD1 (6 bases). Trimming took off 5 bases at V and 0 bases at J, with 13 bases between the two ends. Per germline, CDR1 MDHEN and CDR2 SYDVKM. This CDR3 has 15 amino acids. The CDR3 nucleotides read TGTGCCAGCAGTCCGGGACATCGCTTGAACACTGAAGCTTTCTTT. Protein: CASSPGHRLNTEAFF.

This clonotype occurred many times. The V gene is TRBV10-3, the J gene TRBJ1-4; D possibly corresponds to TRBD1 (5 bases). Trimming pared 2 bases from V and 0 bases from J, leaving 10 bases between. The CDR3 loop spans 16 amino acids. From germline, CDR1 is ENHRY and CDR2 SYGVKD. The CDR3 coding sequence is TGTGCCATCAGTGAGGAGGCAGGGACAACTAATGAAAAACTGTTTTTT. It is translated as CAISEEAGTTNEKLFF.

This clonotype was counted ten times or more. The rearrangement uses TRBV12-3 or TRBV12-4 and TRBJ1-1; TRBD1 might be the D (6 bases). CDR3 size: 15 residues. V was cut by 2 bases and J by 4 bases, with 14 bases left in between. CDR3 sequence: CASSLRAGVGTEAFF. In DNA form, the CDR3 reads TGTGCCAGCAGTTTAAGGGCAGGGGTGGGCACTGAAGCTTTCTTT.

In its sample, this clonotype was seen many times. The rearrangement joins TRBV10-3 to TRBJ1-2; D gene uncertain. V lost 4 bases and J lost 8, with 17 bases in between. Germline V gene lookup returns CDR1 ENHRY and CDR2 SYGVKD. CDR3 length: 14 residues. CDR3 loop: CAISGGSQSGGYTF. Here the CDR3 DNA reads TGTGCCATCAGTGGCGGCTCTCAATCCGGCGGCTACACCTTC.